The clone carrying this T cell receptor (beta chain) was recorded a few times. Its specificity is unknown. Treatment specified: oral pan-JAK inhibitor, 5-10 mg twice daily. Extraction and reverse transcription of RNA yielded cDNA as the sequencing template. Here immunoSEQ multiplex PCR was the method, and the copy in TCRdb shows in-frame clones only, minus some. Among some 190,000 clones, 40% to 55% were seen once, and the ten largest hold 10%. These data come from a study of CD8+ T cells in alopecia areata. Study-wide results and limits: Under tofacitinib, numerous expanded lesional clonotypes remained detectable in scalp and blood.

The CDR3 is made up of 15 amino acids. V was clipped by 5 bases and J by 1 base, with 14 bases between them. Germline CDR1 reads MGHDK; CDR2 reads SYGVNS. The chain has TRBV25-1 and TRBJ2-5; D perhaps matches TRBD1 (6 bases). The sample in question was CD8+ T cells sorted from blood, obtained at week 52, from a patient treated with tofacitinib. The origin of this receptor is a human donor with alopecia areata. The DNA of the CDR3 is TGTGCCAGCAGTCCTGGACAGAGATCCCAAGAGACCCAGTACTTC. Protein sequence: CASSPGQRSQETQYF.